The entry that follows covers one T cell receptor beta chain sequence. Methods used by the authors: Reference gene primer amplification gave estimated nucleated cell counts. Generated by immunoSEQ multiplex PCR, the TCRdb table keeps only in-frame clones and is missing some. D and trimming come from the DNA, and the V and J calls and clone size come from that table. The data contain fewer than 200,000 clones, 82% of them seen just once; the ten biggest clones take up about 7.8%. This record comes from a study of blood T cell repertoires in COVID-19. For the study at large: COVID-19 samples from acute and convalescent phases originated in the United States, Italy and Spain. The cDNA or gDNA used as material had been derived from T cells, B-cell-depleted T cells, or PBMCs.

The CDR3 sequence is 13 residues long. Germline V CDR1 and CDR2: GTSNPN, SVGIG (reference sequence). V lost 2 bases and J lost 4, with 12 bases in between. This chain joins TRBV30 and TRBJ2-7; D gene unclear. The source material was peripheral blood. The origin of this receptor is a woman aged 60 to 75 with COVID-19, enrolled during active disease. CDR3 nucleotide sequence: TGTGCCTGGAGTCCCTCGAGTGAGTACGAGCAGTACTTC. This encodes CAWSPSSEYEQYF. Drawing the rest from reference TRBV30 and TRBJ2-7, the complete variable domain is SQTIHQWPATLVQPVGSPLSLECTVEGTSNPNLYWYRQAAGRGLQLLFYSVGIGQISSEVPQNLSASRPQDRQFILSSKKLLLSDSGFYLCAWSPSSEYEQYFGPGTRLTVT.